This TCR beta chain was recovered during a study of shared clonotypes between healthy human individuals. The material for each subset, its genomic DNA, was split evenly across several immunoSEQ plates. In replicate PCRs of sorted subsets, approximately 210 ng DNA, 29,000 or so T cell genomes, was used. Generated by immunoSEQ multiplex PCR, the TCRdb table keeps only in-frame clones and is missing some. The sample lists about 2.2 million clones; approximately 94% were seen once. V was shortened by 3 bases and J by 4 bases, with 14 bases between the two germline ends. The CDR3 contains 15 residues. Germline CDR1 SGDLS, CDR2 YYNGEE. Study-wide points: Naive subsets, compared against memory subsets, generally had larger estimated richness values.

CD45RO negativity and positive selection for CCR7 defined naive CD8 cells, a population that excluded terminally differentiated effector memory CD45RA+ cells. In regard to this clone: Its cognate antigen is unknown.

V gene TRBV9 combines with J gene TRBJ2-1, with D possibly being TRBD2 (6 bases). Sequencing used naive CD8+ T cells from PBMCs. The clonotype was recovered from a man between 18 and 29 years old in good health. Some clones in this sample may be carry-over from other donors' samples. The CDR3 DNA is TGTGCCAGCAGCGCAAGCGGGTTGTCTTACAATGAGCAGTTCTTC. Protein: CASSASGLSYNEQFF. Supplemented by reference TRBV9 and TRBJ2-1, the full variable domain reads DSGVTQTPKHLITATGQRVTLRCSPRSGDLSVYWYQQSLDQGLQFLIQYYNGEERAKGNILERFSAQQFPDLHSELNLSSLELGDSALYFCASSASGLSYNEQFFGPGTRLTVL.